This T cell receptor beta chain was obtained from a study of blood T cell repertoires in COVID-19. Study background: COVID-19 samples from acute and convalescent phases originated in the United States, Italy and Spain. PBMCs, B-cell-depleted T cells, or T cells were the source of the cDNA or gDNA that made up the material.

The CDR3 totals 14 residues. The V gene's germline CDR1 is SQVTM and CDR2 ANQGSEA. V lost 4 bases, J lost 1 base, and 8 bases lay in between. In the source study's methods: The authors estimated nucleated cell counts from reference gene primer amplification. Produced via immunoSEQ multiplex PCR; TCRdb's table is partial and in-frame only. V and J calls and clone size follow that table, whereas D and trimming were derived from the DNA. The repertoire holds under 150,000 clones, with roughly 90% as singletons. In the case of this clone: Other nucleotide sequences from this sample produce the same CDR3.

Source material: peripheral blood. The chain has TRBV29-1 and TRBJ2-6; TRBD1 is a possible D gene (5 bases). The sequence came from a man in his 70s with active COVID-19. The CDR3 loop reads CSVVGASGANVLTF. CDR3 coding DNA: TGCAGCGTTGTAGGGGCTTCTGGGGCCAACGTCCTGACTTTC.